The rows below give T cell receptor beta chains drawn from one sample of a study of blood T cell repertoires in COVID-19. The repertoire was sequenced with immunoSEQ multiplex PCR; TCRdb's copy has only in-frame clones and lacks some. Among over 350,000 clones listed, roughly 90% were seen once. Sequenced sample: peripheral blood. These receptors were taken from a woman aged 25-40 years with active or convalescent COVID-19. CDR3s include the opening cysteine and the closing phenylalanine or tryptophan.

V gene	J gene	CDR3 protein
TRBV19	TRBJ1-1	CASTPTGGAWTEAFF
TRBV7-2	TRBJ2-7	CASSLHSSTSGGTYEQYF
TRBV6-1	TRBJ1-1	CASSAGTGVRGTEAFF
TRBV14	TRBJ1-1	CASSRYRAWDTEAFF
TRBV19	TRBJ1-3	CASSIEQPGNTIYF
TRBV18	TRBJ1-5	CASSPSPGTGGYSNQPQHF
TRBV5-1	TRBJ2-7	CASSSGRGAYEQYF
TRBV10-2	TRBJ2-7	CASSESKSGRPYEQYF
TRBV4-2	TRBJ2-3	CASQPSGGTDTQYF
TRBV23-1	TRBJ1-4	CASSHSGDRMEEKLFF